Listed below are T cell receptor beta chains from one sample, sequenced in a study of Ad26.COV2.S vaccination and SARS-CoV-2 variants. Produced via immunoSEQ multiplex PCR; TCRdb's table is partial and in-frame only. The profile shows approximately 300,000 clones, around four fifths of them singletons. This material consisted of peripheral blood, taken in a trial of Ad26.COV2.S vaccine versus placebo. Source of these receptors: a person aged 18-60 years who received the Ad26.COV2.S COVID-19 vaccine or a placebo. CDR3s include the opening cysteine and the closing phenylalanine or tryptophan. The order of the fields is J gene, V gene, D gene, clone size, CDR3 protein, CDR3 DNA. The D gene is left open where the match is weak. Clone size, where shown, is once, few, many, or a class for clones that have expanded.

TRBJ2-3	TRBV9	-	-	CASGNGGGYTDTQYF	TGTGCCAGCGGCAATGGCGGGGGCTACACAGATACGCAGTATTTT
TRBJ1-2	TRBV7-2	-	-	CASLPVGLANYGYTF	TGTGCCAGCCTGCCGGTAGGCTTAGCTAACTATGGCTACACCTTC
TRBJ1-6	TRBV11-2	TRBD1	-	CASSWGQGGSPLHF	TGTGCCAGCAGCTGGGGGCAGGGGGGTTCACCCCTCCACTTT
TRBJ1-1	TRBV2	-	-	CASRVTQESPMNTEAFF	TGTGCCAGCAGGGTAACCCAGGAATCTCCAATGAACACTGAAGCTTTCTTT
TRBJ2-3	TRBV7-3	-	-	CASSPQGADTQYF	TGTGCCAGCAGCCCACAGGGTGCAGATACGCAGTATTTT
TRBJ1-4	TRBV28	-	-	CASSSGREKLFF	TGTGCCAGCAGTTCCGGTCGTGAAAAACTGTTTTTT
TRBJ2-2	TRBV27	TRBD1	once	CASGRDRTTGELFF	TGTGCCAGCGGAAGGGACAGGACCACCGGGGAGCTGTTTTTT
TRBJ1-1	TRBV2	-	-	CASSEHYMNTEAFF	TGTGCCAGCAGTGAACACTACATGAACACTGAAGCTTTCTTT
TRBJ2-7	TRBV28	TRBD1	-	CASSGDGTALAPLYYEQYF	TGTGCCAGCAGTGGAGACGGGACAGCTCTGGCCCCCTTATACTACGAGCAGTACTTC
TRBJ2-1	TRBV19	-	-	CASSDLRVGGQNEQFF	TGTGCCAGTTCCGACCTTAGGGTGGGGGGGCAAAATGAGCAGTTCTTC
TRBJ1-2	TRBV6-1	-	-	CASSEVRTFNGYTF	TGTGCCAGCAGTGAAGTCAGGACGTTCAATGGCTACACCTTC
TRBJ1-1	TRBV28	-	-	CASSLLMNTEAFF	TGTGCCAGCAGTTTATTGATGAACACTGAAGCTTTCTTT
TRBJ2-7	TRBV6-2/TRBV6-3	TRBD1	-	CASSYSFGQGIYEQYF	TGTGCCAGCAGTTACTCCTTTGGACAGGGAATCTACGAGCAGTACTTC
TRBJ2-3	TRBV6-2/TRBV6-3	TRBD2	-	CASSKPGLGAYAQYF	TGTGCCAGCAGTAAACCGGGACTAGGTGCCTATGCGCAGTATTTT
TRBJ2-1	TRBV4-1	-	-	CASSQEKLPYNEQFF	TGCGCCAGCAGCCAAGAGAAACTACCCTACAATGAGCAGTTCTTC
TRBJ1-2	TRBV5-1	TRBD1	few	CASRNWTGFYGYTF	TGCGCCAGCAGAAATTGGACAGGGTTCTATGGCTACACCTTC
TRBJ2-7	TRBV5-1	TRBD1	-	CASSLDTGAYEQYF	TGCGCCAGCAGCTTGGATACAGGGGCCTACGAGCAGTACTTC
TRBJ1-6	TRBV6-5	-	-	CASSYWAENSPLHF	TGTGCCAGCAGTTACTGGGCAGAGAATTCACCCCTCCACTTT
TRBJ1-3	TRBV28	-	once	CASSLPPGRTSGNTIYF	TGTGCCAGCAGTTTACCCCCCGGACGGACTTCTGGAAACACCATATATTTT
TRBJ1-1	TRBV7-8	-	-	CASSLGGDTEAFF	TGTGCCAGCAGCTTAGGGGGGGACACTGAAGCTTTCTTT
TRBJ2-3	TRBV5-1	TRBD2	-	CASSNIAGGSTDTQYF	TGCGCCAGCAGCAATATAGCGGGGGGAAGCACAGATACGCAGTATTTT
TRBJ1-6	TRBV5-4	-	-	CASSSTGRSSYNSPLHF	TGTGCCAGCAGCTCGACCGGCCGGAGCTCCTATAATTCACCCCTCCACTTT
TRBJ2-7	TRBV7-3	TRBD1	-	CASSLGGQGAKQYF	TGTGCCAGCAGCTTAGGGGGACAGGGAGCGAAACAGTACTTC
TRBJ2-1	TRBV4-1	-	-	CASSQDQASSYNEQFF	TGCGCCAGCAGCCAAGACCAGGCTAGCTCCTACAATGAGCAGTTCTTC
TRBJ2-3	TRBV24-1	-	-	CATSDLHEVTDTQYF	TGTGCCACCAGTGATTTGCACGAGGTCACAGATACGCAGTATTTT
TRBJ2-2	TRBV11-3	-	-	CASSLDLFGELFF	TGTGCCAGCAGCTTAGATCTTTTCGGGGAGCTGTTTTTT
TRBJ1-5	TRBV2	-	-	CASSIGQSLPQHF	TGTGCCAGCAGTATCGGACAGTCTCTGCCCCAGCATTTT
TRBJ1-2	TRBV6-1	TRBD1	-	CASSDRDRAYGYTF	TGTGCCAGCAGTGACCGGGACAGGGCCTATGGCTACACCTTC
TRBJ2-3	TRBV28	-	-	CASNLTFGEETSTDTQYF	TGTGCCAGCAACCTAACGTTCGGGGAGGAAACTAGCACAGATACGCAGTATTTT
TRBJ1-1	TRBV5-6	TRBD1	few	CASRRTGRNTEAFF	TGTGCCAGCAGGCGGACAGGAAGGAACACTGAAGCTTTCTTT
TRBJ2-1	TRBV27	-	-	CASTNRNYNEQFF	TGTGCCAGCACCAACAGGAACTACAATGAGCAGTTCTTC
TRBJ2-7	TRBV4-2	-	-	CASSPSRNYEQYF	TGTGCCAGCAGCCCCTCTAGGAATTACGAGCAGTACTTC
TRBJ2-3	TRBV6-5	-	-	CASSYWRDTDTQYF	TGTGCCAGCAGTTACTGGCGGGACACAGATACGCAGTATTTT
TRBJ1-2	TRBV19	-	-	CASSIGRGYGYTF	TGTGCCAGTAGTATTGGCAGGGGATATGGCTACACCTTC
TRBJ1-1	TRBV3-1/TRBV3-2	-	-	CASSHGGTGMNTEAFF	TGTGCCAGCAGCCATGGCGGAACAGGAATGAACACTGAAGCTTTCTTT
TRBJ1-2	TRBV3-1/TRBV3-2	-	-	CASSQVAGQGGYTF	TGTGCCAGCAGCCAAGTGGCAGGCCAGGGTGGCTACACCTTC
TRBJ2-7	TRBV11-2	-	-	CASSLAPAAPYEQYF	TGTGCCAGCAGCTTAGCCCCGGCAGCTCCCTACGAGCAGTACTTC
TRBJ1-4	TRBV30	-	once	CAFRRQTNEKLFF	TGTGCCTTCCGAAGGCAAACTAATGAAAAACTGTTTTTT
TRBJ1-1	TRBV7-9	-	-	CASSSRQNTEAFF	TGTGCCAGCAGCTCCAGACAGAACACTGAAGCTTTCTTT
TRBJ2-2	TRBV19	-	-	CASSPRGGLAGELFF	TGTGCCAGTAGCCCCCGTGGGGGGCTGGCCGGGGAGCTGTTTTTT
TRBJ2-7	TRBV28	-	-	CASFRYEQYF	TGTGCCAGCTTTAGGTACGAGCAGTACTTC
TRBJ1-5	TRBV7-2	TRBD1	-	CASSMKTGLTKQPQHF	TGTGCCAGCAGCATGAAGACAGGGTTGACAAAGCAGCCCCAGCATTTT
TRBJ2-5	TRBV10-1	TRBD2	-	CASSDGRTASGVQETQYF	TGCGCCAGCAGTGATGGCAGGACCGCTAGCGGGGTACAAGAGACCCAGTACTTC
TRBJ1-5	TRBV19	TRBD1	-	CASRGAGTGSQPQHF	TGTGCCAGTAGAGGCGCCGGGACAGGGAGTCAGCCCCAGCATTTT
TRBJ2-3	TRBV7-3	-	-	CASSPTDGRTDTQYF	TGTGCCAGCAGCCCAACGGACGGGCGCACAGATACGCAGTATTTT
TRBJ2-2	TRBV9	TRBD2	-	CASSVAGGLGTGELFF	TGTGCCAGCAGCGTAGCGGGGGGGCTGGGAACCGGGGAGCTGTTTTTT
TRBJ1-1	TRBV12-3/TRBV12-4	TRBD1	-	CASSARDSEAFF	TGTGCCAGCAGTGCCCGGGACAGTGAAGCTTTCTTT
TRBJ2-3	TRBV7-9	-	-	CASSLGTDTQYF	TGTGCCAGCAGCCTCGGCACAGATACGCAGTATTTT
TRBJ2-7	TRBV11-2	-	-	CASSLDLGGPYEQYF	TGTGCCAGCAGCTTAGATCTCGGGGGACCCTACGAGCAGTACTTC
TRBJ1-1	TRBV28	-	-	CASSPWQGARTEAFF	TGTGCCAGCAGTCCCTGGCAGGGTGCGCGGACTGAAGCTTTCTTT
TRBJ2-7	TRBV5-8	TRBD2	few	CASSRLAGNSYEQYF	TGTGCCAGCAGCCGCTTAGCGGGGAACTCCTACGAGCAGTACTTC
TRBJ1-6	TRBV6-5	TRBD1	-	CASLPPGGGSPLHF	TGTGCCAGCCTCCCGCCAGGGGGCGGTTCACCCCTCCACTTT